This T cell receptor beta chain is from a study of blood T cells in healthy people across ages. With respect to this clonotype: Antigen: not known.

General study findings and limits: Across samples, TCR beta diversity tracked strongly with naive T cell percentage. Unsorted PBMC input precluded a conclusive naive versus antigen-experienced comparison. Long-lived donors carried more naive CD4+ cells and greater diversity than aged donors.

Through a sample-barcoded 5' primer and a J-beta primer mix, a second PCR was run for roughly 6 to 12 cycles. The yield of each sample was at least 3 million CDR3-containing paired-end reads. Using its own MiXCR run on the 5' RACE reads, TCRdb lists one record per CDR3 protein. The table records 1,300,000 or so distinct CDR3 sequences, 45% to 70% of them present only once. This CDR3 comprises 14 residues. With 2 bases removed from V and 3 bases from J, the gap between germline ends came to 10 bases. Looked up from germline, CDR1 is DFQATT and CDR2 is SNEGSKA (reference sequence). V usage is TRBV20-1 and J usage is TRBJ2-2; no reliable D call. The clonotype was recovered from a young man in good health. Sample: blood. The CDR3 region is CSARSSWDTGELFF. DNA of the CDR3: TGCAGTGCTAGAAGCTCCTGGGACACCGGGGAGCTGTTTTTT.